These 24 T cell receptor beta chains were all obtained from the same sample, sequenced in a study of vaccination effects on CD4 cells after COVID-19. Their recognized antigens are unknown. ViraFEST expansion of antigen-specific CD4+ T cells with viral peptide pools preceded sequencing. After around ten days in culture, the CD4+ T cells were isolated. Two doses of either BNT162b2 or mRNA-1273 were given to each participant. Sequenced by immunoSEQ multiplex PCR; TCRdb stores in-frame clones only, minus some. The sample records 30,000 to 45,000 clones, roughly four fifths being singletons. The specimen comprised CD4+ T cells from PBMCs cultured with HCoV-NL63 spike peptides, sampled after COVID-19 vaccination. The origin of the receptors is a human donor who received a COVID-19 vaccine. Some clones in this sample may be carry-over from other donors' samples.

The CDR3 spells CASSVDNRGSNYGYTF. The CDR3 DNA follows: TGTGCCAGCAGCGTAGATAACAGGGGGTCTAACTATGGCTACACCTTC. The chain joins TRBV9 to TRBJ1-2; 8 bases are shared with TRBD1. The trim removed 0 bases at V and 0 bases at J, leaving 4 bases unmatched. The CDR3 has 16 amino acids. Germline-derived CDR1 and CDR2 are SGDLS and YYNGEE.

The chain joins TRBV5-1 to TRBJ1-5; 11 bases line up with TRBD1. Germline CDR1 is SGHRS and CDR2 is YFSETQ. CDR3 length: 15 amino acids. V lost 2 bases, J lost 5 bases, and 3 bases stayed unmatched. The CDR3 nucleotides read TGCGCCAGCAGCTTTGGGACAGGGGGTGATCAGCCCCAGCATTTT. Protein product: CASSFGTGGDQPQHF.

This clone was detected only once. The CDR3: CASSYGRVGRTGELFF. The CDR3 region has the DNA TGTGCCAGCAGTTACGGCAGGGTGGGACGGACCGGGGAGCTGTTTTTT. This chain uses TRBV6-5 with TRBJ2-2; D tentatively fits TRBD1 or TRBD2 (5 bases each). V shed 2 bases and J shed 5 bases, with 15 bases lying between them. This CDR3 is built from 16 residues. Germline loops: CDR1 MNHEY, CDR2 SVGAGI.

The table lists this clone with a few counts. This sequence joins TRBV5-1 and TRBJ1-4; TRBD1 is a possible D gene (6 bases). Germline values: CDR1 SGHRS, CDR2 YFSETQ. Between the trimmed V and J ends, which lost 0 bases and 8 bases, there was a span of 14 bases. This CDR3 has 15 residues. CDR3 amino acids: CASSLAGVLGEKLFF. DNA for the CDR3: TGCGCCAGCAGCTTGGCAGGGGTATTGGGGGAAAAACTGTTTTTT.

The J gene is TRBJ2-7, the V gene TRBV9, with D uncertain. This CDR3 contains 12 residues. Per germline, CDR1 SGDLS and CDR2 YYNGEE. V lost 0 bases and J 9 bases, leaving 10 bases between the germline ends. This CDR3 is CASSVEQLGQYV. The CDR3 nucleotides are TGTGCCAGCAGCGTAGAACAGCTTGGGCAGTACGTC.

V is TRBV5-1 and J is TRBJ1-4, with 8 bases aligning to TRBD1. The CDR3 totals 17 residues. Per the germline V gene, CDR1 is SGHRS and CDR2 is YFSETQ. Trimming cost V 3 bases and J 0 bases; bases outside gene matches: 7. CDR3 bases: TGCGCCAGCAGCTCAAGGACAGGGATAACAACTAATGAAAAACTGTTTTTT. Its protein is CASSSRTGITTNEKLFF.

This sequence joins TRBV7-2 and TRBJ2-3; D gene ambiguous. Trimming shortened V by 3 bases and J by 2 bases, and 3 bases separated the two germline ends. Germline V gives CDR1 SGHTA, CDR2 FQGNSA. The CDR3 length is 12 residues. Here the CDR3 reads CASSFYTDTQYF. Written as DNA, the CDR3 is TGTGCCAGCAGCTTTTACACAGATACGCAGTATTTT. The variable domain in full, completed from reference TRBV7-2 and TRBJ2-3, reads GAGVSQSPSNKVTEKGKDVELRCDPISGHTALYWYRQSLGQGLEFLIYFQGNSAPDKSGLPSDRFSAERTGGSVSTLTIQRTQQEDSAVYLCASSFYTDTQYFGPGTRLTVL.

The rearrangement links TRBV21-1 to TRBJ1-5. TRBV21-1 corresponds to a pseudogene. The CDR3 is 16 residues long. The CDR3 nucleotides read TGTGCCAGCAGCTCTTATCGGGGGGGGAGCAATCAGCCCCAGCATTTT. Protein: CASSSYRGGSNQPQHF.

Only a few counts were recorded for this clone. The chain joins TRBV7-6 to TRBJ2-1, with 15 nucleotides matching TRBD2. V trimming: 5 bases; J trimming: 9 bases; junction bases outside the gene matches: 8. The CDR3 length is 16 residues. CDR1 and CDR2 from the germline V gene are SGHVS and FNYEAQ. CDR3 nucleotides: TGTGCCAGCAGCAGAACCGGGACTAGCGGGGGGATTGAGCAGTTCTTC. This gives the protein CASSRTGTSGGIEQFF. Based on the CDR3 plus reference TRBV7-6 and TRBJ2-1, the full variable domain is GAGVSQSPRYKVTKRGQDVALRCDPISGHVSLYWYRQALGQGPEFLTYFNYEAQQDKSGLPNDRFSAERPEGSISTLTIQRTEQRDSAMYRCASSRTGTSGGIEQFFGPGTRLTVL.

As regards this clone: This sample also contains other DNA sequences that code for the same CDR3. The chain has TRBV5-1 and TRBJ2-5, with 8 bases aligning to TRBD1. The ends lost 4 bases at V and 3 bases at J; junction bases unmatched: 8. The length of the CDR3 is 15 residues. Germline V gene sequence: CDR1 SGHRS, CDR2 YFSETQ. The CDR3 is CASSLAGTGEETQYF. In nucleotides, the CDR3 is TGCGCCAGCAGCCTGGCCGGGACAGGAGAAGAGACCCAGTACTTC.

The CDR3 nucleotides are TGTGCCAGCAGCTTGGACCGAGCCAAAAACATTCAGTACTTC. It translates to CASSLDRAKNIQYF. J is TRBJ2-4 and V is TRBV5-6; D is undetermined. V shed 0 bases and J shed 0 bases, with 4 bases lying between them. Germline CDR1 reads SGHDT; CDR2 reads YYEEEE. The length of the CDR3 is 14 residues.

The chain recombines TRBV4-3 with TRBJ2-2; D is ambiguous. The ends were cut back, 5 bases at V and 5 bases at J, with 12 bases in the middle. The CDR3 runs to 14 residues. In germline, CDR1 is LGHNA, CDR2 YSLEER. CDR3 DNA: TGCGCCAGCAGCTACGGCCTAGGAACCGGGGAGCTGTTTTTT. Its protein is CASSYGLGTGELFF.

The chain has TRBV6-6 and TRBJ2-7; TRBD2 is a possible D gene (5 bases). Germline CDR1 is MNHNY and CDR2 is SVGAGI (reference sequence). CDR3 length: 13 amino acids. Trimming removed 4 bases from V and 7 bases from J, with 14 bases in between. The chain's CDR3 is CASSSRSRGEQYV. DNA for the CDR3: TGTGCCAGCAGTTCGCGATCGAGAGGGGAGCAGTACGTC.

This chain joins TRBV2 and TRBJ2-1; D is uncertain. CDR1 and CDR2 from the germline V gene are SNHLY and FYNNEI. The CDR3 has 15 amino acids. V was pared by 0 bases and J by 4 bases, with 10 bases between. CDR3 sequence (DNA): TGTGCCAGCAGTGAAGCGGGCAACAAATACAATGAGCAGTTCTTC. The encoded protein is CASSEAGNKYNEQFF.

This chain connects TRBV20-1 to TRBJ1-2, with D perhaps TRBD1 (5 bases). This CDR3 contains 11 residues. Germline CDR1 DFQATT, CDR2 SNEGSKA (reference sequence). The ends were cut back, 3 bases at V and 6 bases at J, with 8 bases in the middle. The CDR3 protein is CSASQGDGYTF. The CDR3 DNA follows: TGCAGTGCTAGTCAGGGAGATGGCTACACCTTC.

The chain carries TRBV11-2 and TRBJ2-5; D possibly corresponds to TRBD2 (6 bases). Deletions cut 3 bases from V and 3 bases from J, with 11 bases between. In germline, CDR1 is SGHAT, CDR2 FQNNGV. The CDR3 has 14 amino acids. This chain's CDR3 is CASSFGGGKETQYF. The CDR3 DNA reads TGTGCCAGCAGCTTTGGAGGAGGGAAAGAGACCCAGTACTTC.

The rearrangement joins TRBV7-2 to TRBJ1-3, with TRBD1 matching over 7 bases. V lost 2 bases, J lost 2 bases, and 3 bases stayed unmatched. The germline V gene encodes CDR1 SGHTA and CDR2 FQGNSA. The CDR3 length is 15 residues. CDR3 sequence reads: CASSLQGTAGNTIYF. CDR3 DNA sequence: TGTGCCAGCAGCTTACAGGGGACAGCTGGAAACACCATATATTTT.

The chain joins TRBV18 to TRBJ1-1; D possibly corresponds to TRBD1 (5 bases). There are 15 residues in the CDR3. Germline lookup yields CDR1 KGHSH and CDR2 LQKENI. V was cut by 0 bases and J by 5 bases, with 13 bases left in between. In nucleotides, the CDR3 is TGTGCCAGCTCACCACCAAGGACGGAGGGGACTGAAGCTTTCTTT. Its translation is CASSPPRTEGTEAFF.

The rearrangement uses TRBV5-5 and TRBJ2-7, with D possibly called TRBD1 or TRBD2 (5 bases each). This CDR3 is built from 14 residues. V shed 4 bases and J shed 3 bases, with 14 bases lying between them. Germline-derived CDR1 and CDR2 are SGHKS and YYEKEE (reference sequence). The CDR3 DNA follows: TGTGCCAGCAGCGTGGGACGGTCAAACTACGAGCAGTACGTC. It yields the protein CASSVGRSNYEQYV.

The chain recombines TRBV24-1 with TRBJ1-5; TRBD1 aligns across 7 bases. V gave up 9 bases and J gave up 1 base; unmatched junction bases: 8. The CDR3 runs 15 residues. CDR1 and CDR2 from the germline V gene are KGHDR and SFDVKD. CDR3 loop: CATADRSESNQPQHF. The CDR3 region has the DNA TGTGCCACCGCGGACAGGAGTGAGAGCAATCAGCCCCAGCATTTT.

The genes are TRBV21-1 and TRBJ2-5; TRBD1 was called by the table and not checked on the DNA. TRBV21-1 represents a pseudogene. The CDR3 sequence is 13 residues long. In DNA, the CDR3 is TGTGCCATTAACAGGGTAATGTTGGAGACCCAGTACTTC. Its protein is CAINRVMLETQYF.

V gene TRBV5-1 combines with J gene TRBJ2-5; perhaps TRBD1 as D (5 bases). Per the germline V gene, CDR1 is SGHRS and CDR2 is YFSETQ. The CDR3 totals 13 residues. Trimming took off 2 bases at V and 3 bases at J, with 8 bases between the two ends. Here the CDR3 DNA reads TGCGCCAGCAGCTTACAGGCGGAAGAGACCCAGTACTTC. Its protein is CASSLQAEETQYF.

This clone was seen more than once but under ten times. The chain couples TRBV13 to TRBJ1-2, with TRBD1 identical over 7 bases. In germline, CDR1 is PRHDT, CDR2 FYEKMQ (reference sequence). The V and J ends lost 2 bases and 3 bases, in that order; junction bases with no gene match: 6. The CDR3 is 15 residues long. This chain's CDR3 is CASSLFRDRYYGYTF. CDR3 in DNA: TGTGCCAGCAGCTTATTTAGGGACAGATACTATGGCTACACCTTC.

This chain connects TRBV5-1 to TRBJ2-5; unclear D gene. The CDR3 consists of 15 residues. V shed 0 bases and J shed 5 bases, with 14 bases lying between them. Germline values: CDR1 SGHRS, CDR2 YFSETQ. The CDR3 DNA sequence: TGCGCCAGCAGCTTGGGTTCTGTAAGGGCGGAGACCCAGTACTTC. It translates to CASSLGSVRAETQYF. Full variable domain (remainder filled in from reference TRBV5-1 and TRBJ2-5): KAGVTQTPRYLIKTRGQQVTLSCSPISGHRSVSWYQQTPGQGLQFLFEYFSETQRNKGNFPGRFSGRQFSNSRSEMNVSTLELGDSALYLCASSLGSVRAETQYFGPGTRLLVL.